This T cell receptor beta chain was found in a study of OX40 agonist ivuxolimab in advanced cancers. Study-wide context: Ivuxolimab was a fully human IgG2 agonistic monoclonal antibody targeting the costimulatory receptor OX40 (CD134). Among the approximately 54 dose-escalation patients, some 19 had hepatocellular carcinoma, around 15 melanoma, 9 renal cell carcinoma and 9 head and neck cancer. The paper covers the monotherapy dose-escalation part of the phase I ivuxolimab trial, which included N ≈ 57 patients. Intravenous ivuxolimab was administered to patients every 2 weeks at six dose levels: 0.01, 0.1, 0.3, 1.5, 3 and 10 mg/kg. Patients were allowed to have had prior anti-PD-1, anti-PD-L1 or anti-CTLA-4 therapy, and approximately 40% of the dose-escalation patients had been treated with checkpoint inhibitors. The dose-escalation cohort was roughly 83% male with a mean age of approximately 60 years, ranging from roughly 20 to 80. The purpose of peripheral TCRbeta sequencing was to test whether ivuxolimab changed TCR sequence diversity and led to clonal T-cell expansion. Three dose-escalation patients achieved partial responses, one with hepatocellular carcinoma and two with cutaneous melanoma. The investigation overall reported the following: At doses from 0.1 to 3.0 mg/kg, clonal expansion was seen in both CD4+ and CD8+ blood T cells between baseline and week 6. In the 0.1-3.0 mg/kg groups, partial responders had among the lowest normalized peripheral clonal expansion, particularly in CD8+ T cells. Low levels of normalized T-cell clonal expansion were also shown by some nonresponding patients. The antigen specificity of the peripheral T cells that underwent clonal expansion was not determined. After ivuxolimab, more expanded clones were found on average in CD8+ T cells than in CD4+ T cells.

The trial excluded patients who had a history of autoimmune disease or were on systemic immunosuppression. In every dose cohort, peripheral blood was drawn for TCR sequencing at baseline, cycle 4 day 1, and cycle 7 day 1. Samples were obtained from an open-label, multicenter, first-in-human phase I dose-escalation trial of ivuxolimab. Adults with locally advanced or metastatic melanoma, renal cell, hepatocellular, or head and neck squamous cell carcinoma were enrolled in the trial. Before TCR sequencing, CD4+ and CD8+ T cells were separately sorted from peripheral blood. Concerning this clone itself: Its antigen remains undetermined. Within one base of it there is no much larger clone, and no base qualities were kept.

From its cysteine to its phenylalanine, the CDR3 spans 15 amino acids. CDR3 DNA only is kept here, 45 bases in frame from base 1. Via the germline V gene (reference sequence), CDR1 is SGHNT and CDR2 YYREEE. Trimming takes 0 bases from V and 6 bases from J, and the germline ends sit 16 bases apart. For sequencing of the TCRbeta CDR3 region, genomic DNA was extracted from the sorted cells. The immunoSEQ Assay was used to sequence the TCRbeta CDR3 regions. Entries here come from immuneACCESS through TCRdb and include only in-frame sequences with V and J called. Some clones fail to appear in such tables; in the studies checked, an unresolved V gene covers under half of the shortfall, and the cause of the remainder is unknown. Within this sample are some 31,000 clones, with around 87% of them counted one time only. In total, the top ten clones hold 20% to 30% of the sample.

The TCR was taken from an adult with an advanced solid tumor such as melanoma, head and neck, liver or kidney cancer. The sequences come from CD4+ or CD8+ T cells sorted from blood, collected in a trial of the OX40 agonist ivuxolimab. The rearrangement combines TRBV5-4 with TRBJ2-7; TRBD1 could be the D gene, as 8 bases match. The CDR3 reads CASSLGGGQVGEQYF. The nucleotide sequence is TGTGCCAGCAGCTTGGGCGGGGGACAGGTGGGCGAGCAGTACTTC.